This TCR beta chain was found in a study of molecular identifiers for immune sequencing clone quantification. MiXCR, applied by TCRdb to the PCR reads, yields one record per CDR3 protein. Of about 640,000 distinct CDR3 sequences detected, 20% appear once; the ten largest clones hold under 0.95%. The CDR3 is made up of 18 amino acids. V was trimmed by 1 base and J by 0 bases, leaving 18 bases between them. CDR1 and CDR2 (germline): MNHNS, SASEGT. A note on this clonotype: This may arise from a read error, as a much more abundant clone is one base away. Since no conserved phenylalanine or tryptophan closes the CDR3, a read error is the likely cause.

The sample consisted of naive CD8+ T cells from blood, with Jurkat cell RNA spiked in. Subset of the sample: FACS-sorted CD8+CD4-CCR7+CD45RA+ naive T cells. The chain carries TRBV6-1 and TRBJ1-1; D might be TRBD1 (5 bases). This TCR was sampled from a human donor in good health. Some libraries in this study had Jurkat cell RNA spiked in. This chain's CDR3 is CASSEDLDISLLNTEAFS. The CDR3 nucleotides read TGTGCCAGCAGTGAAGACCTGGACATCTCTCTGCTGAACACTGAAGCTTTCTCT.